This TCR beta chain was sequenced during a study of cytomegalovirus exposure and HLA in healthy donors. Researchers ran the PCR with 60 Vbeta and 13 Jbeta primers. Assay used: immunoSEQ multiplex PCR; TCRdb lists only in-frame clones, some missing. This table holds about 170,000 clones, roughly 85% found once. V was shortened by 4 bases and J by 10 bases, with 17 bases between the two germline ends. The CDR3 spans 13 residues. Germline V gene data show CDR1 as SGDLS and CDR2 as YYNGEE. V is TRBV9 and J is TRBJ1-1; tentative D call: TRBD1 (6 bases). Sequenced: PBMCs. The receptor comes from a male donor in good health and CMV-seronegative. The CDR3 here is CASSTAGAGVAFF. The DNA for the CDR3 is TGTGCCAGCAGCACGGCGGGGGCAGGGGTAGCTTTCTTT.